The clone carrying this TCR beta chain was seen ten or more times. No antigen is known for it. This entry is derived from a study of neurological immune-mediated disorders. The unsorted libraries were produced from 2 million PBMCs held at -80 C. CDR3 length: 12 amino acids. Germline CDR1 reads DFQATT; CDR2 reads SNEGSKA (reference sequence). The ends were cut back, 1 base at V and 5 bases at J, with 9 bases in the middle. The authors produced cDNA by 5'RACE using 10-nucleotide random UMIs. A single record per CDR3 protein comes from TCRdb applying MiXCR to the 5' RACE reads. The sample includes about 95,000 distinct CDR3 sequences, roughly 3.5% of them seen just once. Study-level points and caveats: TCR-beta repertoires seemed private in all groups, with no expanded CDR3 amino acid sequences shared. Neither clinical nor MRI features showed any association with the multiple sclerosis repertoire cluster, and the authors stated that larger cohorts are needed.

The sequence was collected from a woman under 30 with multiple sclerosis. The chain recombines TRBV20-1 with TRBJ2-7; the D is unclear. The sequenced sample consisted of PBMCs. The CDR3 nucleotides are TGCAGTGCTAGAGGGCAGATCCACGAGCAGTACTTC. Its translation: CSARGQIHEQYF.